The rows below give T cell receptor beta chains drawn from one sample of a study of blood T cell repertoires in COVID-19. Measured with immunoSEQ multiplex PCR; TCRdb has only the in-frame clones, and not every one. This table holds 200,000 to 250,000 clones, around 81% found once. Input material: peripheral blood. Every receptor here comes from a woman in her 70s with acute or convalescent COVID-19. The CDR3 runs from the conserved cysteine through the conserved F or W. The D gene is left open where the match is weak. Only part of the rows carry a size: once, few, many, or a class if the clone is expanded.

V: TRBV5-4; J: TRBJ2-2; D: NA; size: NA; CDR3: CASSSQKPGGTGELFF; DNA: TGTGCCAGCAGCTCACAAAAGCCGGGTGGTACCGGGGAGCTGTTTTTT
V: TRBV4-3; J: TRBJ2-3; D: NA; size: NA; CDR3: CASSQAGSAGPSTDTQYF; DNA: TGCGCCAGCAGCCAAGCAGGCTCGGCGGGGCCGAGCACAGATACGCAGTATTTT
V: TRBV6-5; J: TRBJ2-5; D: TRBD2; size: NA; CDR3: CASSYGAGVETQYF; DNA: TGTGCCAGCAGTTACGGGGCGGGGGTAGAGACCCAGTACTTC
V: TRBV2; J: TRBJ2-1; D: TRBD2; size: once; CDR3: CASSAAGLAGEKFF; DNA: TGTGCCAGCAGTGCCGCGGGACTAGCGGGGGAGAAGTTCTTC
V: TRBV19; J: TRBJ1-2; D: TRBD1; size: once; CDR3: CASSIRTGGRYGYTF; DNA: TGTGCCAGTAGCATAAGGACAGGGGGAAGGTATGGCTACACCTTC
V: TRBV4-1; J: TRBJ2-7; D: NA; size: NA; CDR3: CASSQDHFWGPYEQYF; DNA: TGCGCCAGCAGCCAAGATCATTTCTGGGGGCCCTACGAGCAGTACTTC
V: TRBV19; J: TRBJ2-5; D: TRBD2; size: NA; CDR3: CASSSGLADRQETQYF; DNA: TGTGCCAGTAGTAGCGGACTAGCGGATCGCCAAGAGACCCAGTACTTC
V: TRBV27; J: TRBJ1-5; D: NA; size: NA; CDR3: CASSFTASNQPQHF; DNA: TGTGCCAGCAGTTTTACAGCAAGCAATCAGCCCCAGCATTTT
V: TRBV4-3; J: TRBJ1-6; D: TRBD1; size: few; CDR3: CASSQEVGQGNSPLHF; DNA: TGCGCCAGCAGCCAAGAGGTGGGACAGGGCAATTCACCCCTCCACTTT
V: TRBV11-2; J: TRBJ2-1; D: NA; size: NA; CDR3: CASSSRRELSEQFF; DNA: TGTGCCAGCAGCTCTAGGCGAGAGTTGAGTGAGCAGTTCTTC
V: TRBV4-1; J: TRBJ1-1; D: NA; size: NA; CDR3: CASSQPVAPNTEAFF; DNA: TGCGCCAGCAGCCAACCTGTAGCGCCGAACACTGAAGCTTTCTTT
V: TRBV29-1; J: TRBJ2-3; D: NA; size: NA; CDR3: CSAKGEQGITDTQYF; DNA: TGCAGCGCCAAAGGAGAACAGGGAATCACAGATACGCAGTATTTT
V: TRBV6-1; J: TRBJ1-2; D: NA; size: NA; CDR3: CASSEVFTAYYGYTF; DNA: TGTGCCAGCAGTGAAGTGTTTACAGCCTACTATGGCTACACCTTC
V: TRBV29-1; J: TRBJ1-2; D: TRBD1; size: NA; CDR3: CSGATGGSGYTF; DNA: TGCAGCGGCGCAACAGGGGGCTCTGGCTACACCTTC
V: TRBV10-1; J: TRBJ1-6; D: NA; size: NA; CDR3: CASSEDGSSPLHF; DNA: TGCGCCAGCAGTGAAGATGGGAGTTCACCCCTCCACTTT
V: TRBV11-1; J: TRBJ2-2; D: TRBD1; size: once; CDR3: CASSQGARRTGELFF; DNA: TGTGCCAGCAGCCAGGGGGCCAGGCGGACCGGGGAGCTGTTTTTT
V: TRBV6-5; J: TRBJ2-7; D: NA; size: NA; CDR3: CASSPRRGSYEQYF; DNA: TGTGCCAGCAGCCCCCGGCGGGGCTCCTACGAGCAGTACTTC
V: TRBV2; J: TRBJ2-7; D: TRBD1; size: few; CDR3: CASGSGQGAKEQYF; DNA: TGTGCCAGCGGATCGGGACAGGGGGCGAAGGAGCAGTACTTC
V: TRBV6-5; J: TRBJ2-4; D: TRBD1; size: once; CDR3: CASRNRGANIQYF; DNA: TGTGCCAGCAGGAACAGGGGCGCTAACATTCAGTACTTC
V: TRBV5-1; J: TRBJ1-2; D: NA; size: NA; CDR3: CASSVAQVRDGYTF; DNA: TGCGCCAGCAGCGTTGCGCAGGTGAGGGATGGCTACACCTTC
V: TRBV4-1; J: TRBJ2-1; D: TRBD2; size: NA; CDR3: CASERVAGGFNEQFF; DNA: TGCGCCAGCGAAAGAGTAGCGGGGGGATTCAATGAGCAGTTCTTC
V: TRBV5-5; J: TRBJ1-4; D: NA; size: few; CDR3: CASSLAGGLSNEKLFF; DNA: TGTGCCAGCAGCTTGGCCGGAGGGCTCTCTAATGAAAAACTGTTTTTT
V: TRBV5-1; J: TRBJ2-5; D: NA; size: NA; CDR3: CASSLDPSLGREETQYF; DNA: TGCGCCAGCAGCTTGGACCCGTCGCTAGGCAGGGAAGAGACCCAGTACTTC
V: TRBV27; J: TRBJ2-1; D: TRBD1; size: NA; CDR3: CASSYLAGNRGRSEQFF; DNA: TGTGCCAGCAGTTACCTCGCCGGTAACAGGGGGCGGAGTGAGCAGTTCTTC
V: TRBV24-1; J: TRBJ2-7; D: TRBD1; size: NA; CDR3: CATSDSGQGVYEQYF; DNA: TGTGCCACCAGTGATTCAGGACAGGGGGTATACGAGCAGTACTTC
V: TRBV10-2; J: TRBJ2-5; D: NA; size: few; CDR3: CASSGATRMGETQYF; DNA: TGCGCCAGCAGTGGGGCGACTAGGATGGGGGAGACCCAGTACTTC
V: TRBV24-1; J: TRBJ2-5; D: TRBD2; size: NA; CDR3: CATRGAGETQYF; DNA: TGTGCCACCAGAGGAGCGGGGGAGACCCAGTACTTC
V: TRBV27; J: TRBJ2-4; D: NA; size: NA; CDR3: CASSRGRENIQYF; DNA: TGTGCCAGCAGTCGGGGAAGGGAAAACATTCAGTACTTC
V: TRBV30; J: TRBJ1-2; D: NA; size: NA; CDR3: CAWSGYGAPDYTF; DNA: TGTGCCTGGAGTGGCTATGGAGCTCCGGACTACACCTTC
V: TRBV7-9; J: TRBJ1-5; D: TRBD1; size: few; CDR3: CASSLGQGGQPQHF; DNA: TGTGCCAGCAGCTTAGGACAGGGAGGTCAGCCCCAGCATTTT
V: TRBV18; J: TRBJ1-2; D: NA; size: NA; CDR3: CASSPGGDRGYTF; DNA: TGTGCCAGCTCACCAGGAGGGGATCGGGGCTACACCTTC
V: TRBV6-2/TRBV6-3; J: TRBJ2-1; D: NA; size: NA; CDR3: CASSYSTTEQFF; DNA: TGTGCCAGCAGTTACTCGACTACGGAGCAGTTCTTC
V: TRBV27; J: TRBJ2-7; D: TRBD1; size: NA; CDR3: CASSTRTGVYEQYF; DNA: TGTGCCAGCAGTACCCGGACAGGGGTCTACGAGCAGTACTTC
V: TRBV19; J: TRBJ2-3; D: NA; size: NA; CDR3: CASSTDRFTDTQYF; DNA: TGTGCCAGTAGTACGGACAGATTCACAGATACGCAGTATTTT
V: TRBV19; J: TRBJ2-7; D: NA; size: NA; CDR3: CASSGLQGYEQYF; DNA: TGTGCCAGTAGTGGGTTGCAGGGCTACGAGCAGTACTTC
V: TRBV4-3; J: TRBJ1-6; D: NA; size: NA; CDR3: CASSQVRPGNPYNSPLHF; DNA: TGCGCCAGCAGCCAAGTAAGGCCAGGGAACCCCTATAATTCACCCCTCCACTTT
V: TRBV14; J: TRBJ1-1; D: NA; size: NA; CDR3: CASSQERGYTEAFF; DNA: TGTGCCAGCAGCCAAGAACGAGGTTACACTGAAGCTTTCTTT
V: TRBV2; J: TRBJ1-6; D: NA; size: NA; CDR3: CASSEDRIFTSNSPLHF; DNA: TGTGCCAGCAGTGAAGACAGAATTTTTACAAGTAATTCACCCCTCCACTTT
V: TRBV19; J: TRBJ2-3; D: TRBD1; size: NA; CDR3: CASSIPGQGADTQYF; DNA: TGTGCCAGTAGTATCCCGGGACAGGGAGCAGATACGCAGTATTTT
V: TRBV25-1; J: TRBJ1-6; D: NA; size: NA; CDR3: CASSLGGTHSPLHF; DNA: TGTGCCAGCAGTTTGGGGGGGACCCATTCACCCCTCCACTTT